Listed below are T cell receptor beta chains from one sample, sequenced in a study of T cells expressing NK-cell markers. Each CDR3 protein gets one entry in TCRdb, which reprocessed the 5' RACE reads and gives no DNA. This table lists a few hundred thousand distinct CDR3 sequences. Sequencing input: blood T cells: a sorted CD56 or NKG2C T cell subset, CD4+ or CD8+ T cells, or bulk PBMC T cells (not recorded which). Source of these receptors: a man aged 18-69 years in good health. CDR3s include the opening cysteine and the closing phenylalanine or tryptophan.

V gene: TRBV11-3; J gene: TRBJ2-1; CDR3 protein: CASSFGGGAGYHEQFF
V gene: TRBV7-2; J gene: TRBJ2-3; CDR3 protein: CASSLEAGAIHAQYF
V gene: TRBV11-1; J gene: TRBJ1-3; CDR3 protein: CASSPRLTDGQQTGNTIYF
V gene: TRBV14; J gene: TRBJ1-2; CDR3 protein: CASSQVVGFYGYTF
V gene: TRBV19; J gene: TRBJ1-6; CDR3 protein: CASGDRGEPLHF
V gene: TRBV12-3/TRBV12-4; J gene: TRBJ2-1; CDR3 protein: CASSPASGGASGFNEQFF
V gene: TRBV5-1; J gene: TRBJ2-7; CDR3 protein: CASSQTSGGPGSYEQYF
V gene: TRBV5-6; J gene: TRBJ2-3; CDR3 protein: CASSLRRSLSSTDTQYF
V gene: TRBV7-2; J gene: TRBJ1-1; CDR3 protein: CASSLVGGLTNTEAFF
V gene: TRBV4-2; J gene: TRBJ1-4; CDR3 protein: CASSQDWTDRLFF
V gene: TRBV5-1; J gene: TRBJ2-5; CDR3 protein: CASSPRDTEETQYF
V gene: TRBV11-2; J gene: TRBJ2-6; CDR3 protein: CASSRREGANVLTF
V gene: TRBV6-1; J gene: TRBJ2-1; CDR3 protein: CASAMGSSYNEQFF
V gene: TRBV6-5; J gene: TRBJ2-4; CDR3 protein: CASSSRGDRAKNIQYF
V gene: TRBV3-1; J gene: TRBJ2-7; CDR3 protein: CASSQDYGQVPSEQYF
V gene: TRBV29-1; J gene: TRBJ1-6; CDR3 protein: CSVGGGGNSPLHF
V gene: TRBV28; J gene: TRBJ1-2; CDR3 protein: CASSLSRDGGQGYTF
V gene: TRBV7-9; J gene: TRBJ2-7; CDR3 protein: CASSSRGGVSYEQYF
V gene: TRBV6-1; J gene: TRBJ2-5; CDR3 protein: CASHDGPQETQYF
V gene: TRBV7-2; J gene: TRBJ2-7; CDR3 protein: CASSLAGGDTYEQYF
V gene: TRBV6-1; J gene: TRBJ1-3; CDR3 protein: CASSASTGGTGNTIYF
V gene: TRBV15; J gene: TRBJ2-4; CDR3 protein: CATSRERQNIQYF
V gene: TRBV18; J gene: TRBJ2-7; CDR3 protein: CASSPRQDSYEQYF
V gene: TRBV24-1; J gene: TRBJ1-2; CDR3 protein: CATSGPNHRLYGYTF
V gene: TRBV4-1; J gene: TRBJ2-5; CDR3 protein: CASSQVIRDQETQYF
V gene: TRBV27; J gene: TRBJ2-7; CDR3 protein: CASSPTNRGYEQYF
V gene: TRBV20-1; J gene: TRBJ2-2; CDR3 protein: CSAKGNTGELFF
V gene: TRBV20-1; J gene: TRBJ1-1; CDR3 protein: CSAREDRATEAFF
V gene: TRBV24-1; J gene: TRBJ2-6; CDR3 protein: CAIASGANVLTF
V gene: TRBV20-1; J gene: TRBJ1-1; CDR3 protein: CSATLGAMNTEAFF
V gene: TRBV5-1; J gene: TRBJ2-5; CDR3 protein: CASSLGRGTTRQETQYF
V gene: TRBV5-1; J gene: TRBJ1-4; CDR3 protein: CASSLEGQGIANEKLFF
V gene: TRBV20-1; J gene: TRBJ2-5; CDR3 protein: CSAVRLAGALQETQYF
V gene: TRBV20-1; J gene: TRBJ2-7; CDR3 protein: CSARVFRHSSYEQYF
V gene: TRBV2; J gene: TRBJ2-7; CDR3 protein: CASSERVNYEQYF
V gene: TRBV30; J gene: TRBJ2-7; CDR3 protein: CAWSRTGTYEQYF
V gene: TRBV7-9; J gene: TRBJ2-1; CDR3 protein: CASSTSRGVRVNEQFF
V gene: TRBV9; J gene: TRBJ2-3; CDR3 protein: CASSVGLARGTDTQYF
V gene: TRBV7-6; J gene: TRBJ1-4; CDR3 protein: CASSPDVDEKLFF
V gene: TRBV28; J gene: TRBJ2-7; CDR3 protein: CASRRTGGFSYEQYF
V gene: TRBV20-1; J gene: TRBJ1-1; CDR3 protein: CSARATGMNTEAFF
V gene: TRBV6-1; J gene: TRBJ1-3; CDR3 protein: CASKGGTTGNTIYF
V gene: TRBV12-3/TRBV12-4; J gene: TRBJ2-1; CDR3 protein: CASSRGTSGGVEQFF
V gene: TRBV5-1; J gene: TRBJ2-3; CDR3 protein: CASSPTRDTQYF
V gene: TRBV7-2; J gene: TRBJ2-7; CDR3 protein: CASAYGGRGLEQYF
V gene: TRBV5-1; J gene: TRBJ2-2; CDR3 protein: CASSGQANTGELFF
V gene: TRBV6-1; J gene: TRBJ2-1; CDR3 protein: CASSRPGQGKYEQFF
V gene: TRBV5-1; J gene: TRBJ2-2; CDR3 protein: CASRPVTSGSGELFF
V gene: TRBV3-1; J gene: TRBJ1-1; CDR3 protein: CASSLLWGTEAFF
V gene: TRBV5-1; J gene: TRBJ2-3; CDR3 protein: CASSLEPRSTDTQYF
V gene: TRBV29-1; J gene: TRBJ1-1; CDR3 protein: CSARGDRTEAFF
V gene: TRBV7-2; J gene: TRBJ2-1; CDR3 protein: CASSFTSGGVNEQFF
V gene: TRBV5-6; J gene: TRBJ2-3; CDR3 protein: CASSLYSGGKVDTQYF
V gene: TRBV18; J gene: TRBJ2-5; CDR3 protein: CASSQNPGETQYF
V gene: TRBV7-9; J gene: TRBJ2-2; CDR3 protein: CASSLARVITGELFF